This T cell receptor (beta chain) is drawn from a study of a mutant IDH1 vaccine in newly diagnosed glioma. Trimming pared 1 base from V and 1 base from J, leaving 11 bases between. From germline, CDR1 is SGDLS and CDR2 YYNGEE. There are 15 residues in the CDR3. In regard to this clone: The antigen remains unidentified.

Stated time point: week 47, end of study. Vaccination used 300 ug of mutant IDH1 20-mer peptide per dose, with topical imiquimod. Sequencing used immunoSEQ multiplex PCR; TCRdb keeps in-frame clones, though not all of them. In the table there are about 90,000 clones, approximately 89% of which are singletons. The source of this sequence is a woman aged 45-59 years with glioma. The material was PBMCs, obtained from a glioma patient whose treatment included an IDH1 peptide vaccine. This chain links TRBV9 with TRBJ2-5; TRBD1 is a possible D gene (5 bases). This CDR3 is CASSVSRALQETQYF. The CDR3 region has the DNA TGTGCCAGCAGCGTATCCAGGGCGCTCCAAGAGACCCAGTACTTC.